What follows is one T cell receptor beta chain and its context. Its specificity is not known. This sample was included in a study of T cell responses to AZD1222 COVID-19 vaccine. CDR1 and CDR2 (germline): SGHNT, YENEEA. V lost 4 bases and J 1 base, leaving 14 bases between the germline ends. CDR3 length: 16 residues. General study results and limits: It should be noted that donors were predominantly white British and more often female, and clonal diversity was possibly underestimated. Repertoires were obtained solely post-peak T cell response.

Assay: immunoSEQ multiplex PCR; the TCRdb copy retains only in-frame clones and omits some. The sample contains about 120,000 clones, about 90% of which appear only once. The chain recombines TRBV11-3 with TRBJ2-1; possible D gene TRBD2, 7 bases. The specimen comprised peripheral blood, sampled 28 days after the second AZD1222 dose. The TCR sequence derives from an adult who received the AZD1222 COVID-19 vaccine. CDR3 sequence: CASSSRGRGSYNEQFF. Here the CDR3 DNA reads TGTGCCAGCAGCTCCCGGGGGAGGGGGTCCTACAATGAGCAGTTCTTC. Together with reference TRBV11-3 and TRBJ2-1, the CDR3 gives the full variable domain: EAGVVQSPRYKIIEKKQPVAFWCNPISGHNTLYWYLQNLGQGPELLIRYENEEAVDDSQLPKDRFSAERLKGVDSTLKIQPAELGDSAVYLCASSSRGRGSYNEQFFGPGTRLTVL.